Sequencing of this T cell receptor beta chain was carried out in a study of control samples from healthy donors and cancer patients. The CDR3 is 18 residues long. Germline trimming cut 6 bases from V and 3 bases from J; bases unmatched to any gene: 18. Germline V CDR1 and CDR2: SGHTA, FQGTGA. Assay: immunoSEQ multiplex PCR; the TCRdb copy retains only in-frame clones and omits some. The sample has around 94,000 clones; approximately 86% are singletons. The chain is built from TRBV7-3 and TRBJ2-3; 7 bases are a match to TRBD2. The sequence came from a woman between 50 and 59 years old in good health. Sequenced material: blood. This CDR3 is CASSYSPGGGIRTDTQYF. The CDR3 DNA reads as TGTGCCAGCAGTTATTCCCCGGGGGGTGGCATACGAACAGATACGCAGTATTTT.